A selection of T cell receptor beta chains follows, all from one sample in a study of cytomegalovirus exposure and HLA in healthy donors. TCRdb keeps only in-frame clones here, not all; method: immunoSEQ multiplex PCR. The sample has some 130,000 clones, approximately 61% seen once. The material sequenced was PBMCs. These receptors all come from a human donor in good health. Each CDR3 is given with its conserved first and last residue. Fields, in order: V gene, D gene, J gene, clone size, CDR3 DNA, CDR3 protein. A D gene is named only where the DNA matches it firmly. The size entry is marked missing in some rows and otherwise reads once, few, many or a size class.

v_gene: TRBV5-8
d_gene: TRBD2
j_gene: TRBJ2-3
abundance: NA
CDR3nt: TGTGCCAGCAGCTCCGGCGTATCTAGCGGGTTGAACACAGATACGCAGTATTTT
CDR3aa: CASSSGVSSGLNTDTQYF

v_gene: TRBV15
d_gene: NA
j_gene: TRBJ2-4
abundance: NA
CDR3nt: TGTGCCACCAGCAGAGATCGTGCGGGGTTGGACATTCAGTACTTC
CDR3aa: CATSRDRAGLDIQYF

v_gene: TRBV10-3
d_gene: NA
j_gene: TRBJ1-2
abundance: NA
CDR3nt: TGTGCCATCACCCCTGCGGGGCAGCCCAATCTCTATGGCTACACCTTC
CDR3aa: CAITPAGQPNLYGYTF

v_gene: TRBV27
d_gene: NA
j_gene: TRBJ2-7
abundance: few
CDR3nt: TGTGCCAGCAGTTTAGCAGGGGACTACGAGCAGTACTTC
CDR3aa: CASSLAGDYEQYF

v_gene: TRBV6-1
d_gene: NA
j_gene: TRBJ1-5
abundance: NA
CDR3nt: TGTGCCAGCACCACCAGGGGCTGGGGCGATCAGCCCCAGCATTTT
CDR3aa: CASTTRGWGDQPQHF

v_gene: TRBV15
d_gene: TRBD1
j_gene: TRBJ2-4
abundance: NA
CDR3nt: TGTGCCACCAGCAGAGGACAGGGGGGGGACATTCAGTACTTC
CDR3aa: CATSRGQGGDIQYF

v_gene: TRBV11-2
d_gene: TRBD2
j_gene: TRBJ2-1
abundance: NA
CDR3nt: TGTGCCAGCAGCACGACTAGCGGGAATGAGCAGTTCTTC
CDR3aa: CASSTTSGNEQFF

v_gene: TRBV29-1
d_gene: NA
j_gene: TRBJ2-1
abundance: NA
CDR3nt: TGCAGCGTTGGTATTGAGCAGTTCTTC
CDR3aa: CSVGIEQFF

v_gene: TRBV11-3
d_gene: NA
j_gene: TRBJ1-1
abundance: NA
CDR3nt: TGTGCCAGCAGCTTCGCAGGGGCGGGTACTGAAGCTTTCTTT
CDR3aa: CASSFAGAGTEAFF

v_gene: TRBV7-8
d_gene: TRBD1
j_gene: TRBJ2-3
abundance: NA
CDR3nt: TGTGCCAGTTGGGACAGGGGTCAGGGAGATACGCAGTATTTT
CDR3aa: CASWDRGQGDTQYF

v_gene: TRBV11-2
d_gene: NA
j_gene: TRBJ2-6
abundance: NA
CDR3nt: TGTGCCAGCAGCTCCCTTGGAGGACCCGGGGCCAACGTCCTGACTTTC
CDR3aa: CASSSLGGPGANVLTF

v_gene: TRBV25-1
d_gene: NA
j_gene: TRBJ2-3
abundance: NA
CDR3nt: TGTGCCAGCAGTGAAGTGGGCCTAGCGTGGGGGACGCCAGATACGCAGTATTTT
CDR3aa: CASSEVGLAWGTPDTQYF

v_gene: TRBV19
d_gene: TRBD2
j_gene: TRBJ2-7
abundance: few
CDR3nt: TGTGCCAGTAGTATGGTAGCGGGAGCCCGGGAGCAGTACTTC
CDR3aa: CASSMVAGAREQYF

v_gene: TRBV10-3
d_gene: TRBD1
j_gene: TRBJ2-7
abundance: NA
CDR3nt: TGTGCCATCAGTGAACCGGGACAGGGTGCCTACGAGCAGTACTTC
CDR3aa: CAISEPGQGAYEQYF

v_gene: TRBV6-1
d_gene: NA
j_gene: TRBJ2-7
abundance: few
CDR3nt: TGTGCCAGCAGTGAAATGCGCTACGAGCAGTACTTC
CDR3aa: CASSEMRYEQYF

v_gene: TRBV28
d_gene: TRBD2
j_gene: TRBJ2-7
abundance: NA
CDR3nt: TGTGCCAGCAGTCCTGGGGGGGGGTACGAGCAGTACTTC
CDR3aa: CASSPGGGYEQYF

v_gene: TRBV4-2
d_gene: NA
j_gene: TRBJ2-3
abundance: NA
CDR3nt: TGTGCCAGCAGCCAAGAGGTAACCTCCCGGGTAGATACGCAGTATTTT
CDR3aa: CASSQEVTSRVDTQYF

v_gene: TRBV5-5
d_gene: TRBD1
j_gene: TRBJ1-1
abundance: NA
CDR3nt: TGTGCCAGCACCCGGGACAGGGGGATAGTTGAAGCTTTCTTT
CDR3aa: CASTRDRGIVEAFF

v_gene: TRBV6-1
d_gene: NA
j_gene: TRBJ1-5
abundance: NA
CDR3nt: TGTGCCAGCCGAGCAGGGTATGGTCATCAGCCCCAGCATTTT
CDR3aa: CASRAGYGHQPQHF

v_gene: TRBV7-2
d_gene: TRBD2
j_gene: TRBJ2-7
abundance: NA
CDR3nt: TGTGCCAGCAGCCGGGGGGCGGGAGGGAGCTCCTACGAGCAGTACTTC
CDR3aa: CASSRGAGGSSYEQYF

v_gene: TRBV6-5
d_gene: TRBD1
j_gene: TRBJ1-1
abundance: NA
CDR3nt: TGTGCCAGCAGCGACAGGGTTACTGAAGCTTTCTTT
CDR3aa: CASSDRVTEAFF

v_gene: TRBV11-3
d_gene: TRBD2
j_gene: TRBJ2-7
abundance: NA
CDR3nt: TGTGCCAGCAGCTTAGGCGGCTTTGGTCTAGCGGGAGACGAGCAGTACTTC
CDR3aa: CASSLGGFGLAGDEQYF

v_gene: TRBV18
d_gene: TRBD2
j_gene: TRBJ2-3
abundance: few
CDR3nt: TGTGCCAGCTCACCAGGGACTAGCGGATACACAGATACGCAGTATTTT
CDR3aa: CASSPGTSGYTDTQYF

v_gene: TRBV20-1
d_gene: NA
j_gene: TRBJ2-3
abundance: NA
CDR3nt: TGCAGTGCTATTCTAGAGACGCAGTATTTT
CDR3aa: CSAILETQYF

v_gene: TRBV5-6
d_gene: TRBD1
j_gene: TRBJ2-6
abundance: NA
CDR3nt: TGTGCCAGCAGCTCCCGGGACAGCCCCTCTGGGGCCAACGTCCTGACTTTC
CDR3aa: CASSSRDSPSGANVLTF

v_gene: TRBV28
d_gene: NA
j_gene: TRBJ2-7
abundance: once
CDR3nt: TGTGCCAGCAGTCTCCCCTCCGGGGACGAGCAGTACTTC
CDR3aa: CASSLPSGDEQYF

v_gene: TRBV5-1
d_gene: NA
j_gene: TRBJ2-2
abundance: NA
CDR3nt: TGCGCCAGCAGCTCAATACAGGGAACCGGGGAGCTGTTTTTT
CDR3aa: CASSSIQGTGELFF

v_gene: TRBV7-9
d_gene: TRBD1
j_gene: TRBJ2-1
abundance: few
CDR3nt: TGTGCCAGCAGCCCAACACTGGGTGTCGGGACAGGCTCCTACAATGAGCAGTTCTTC
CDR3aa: CASSPTLGVGTGSYNEQFF

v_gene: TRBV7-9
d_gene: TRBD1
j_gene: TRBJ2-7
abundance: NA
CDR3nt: TGTGCCAGCAGCTCCATCGGGACAGGGGTTTACGAGCAGTACTTC
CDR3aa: CASSSIGTGVYEQYF

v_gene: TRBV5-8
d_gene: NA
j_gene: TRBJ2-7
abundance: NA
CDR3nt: TGTGCCAGCAGCTTGCGGTCGACAGCTACCTACGAGCAGTACTTC
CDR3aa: CASSLRSTATYEQYF

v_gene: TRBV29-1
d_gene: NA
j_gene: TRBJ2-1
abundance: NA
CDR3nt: TGCAGCGTTATTAGTCGCGGCACTGACAATGAGCAGTTCTTC
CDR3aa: CSVISRGTDNEQFF

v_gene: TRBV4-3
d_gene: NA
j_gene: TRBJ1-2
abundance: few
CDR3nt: TGCGCCAGCAGCCAAGCCCTTACTCGAACAGGGTTGTATGGCTACACCTTC
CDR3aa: CASSQALTRTGLYGYTF

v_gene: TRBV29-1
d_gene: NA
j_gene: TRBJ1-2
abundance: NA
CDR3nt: TGCAGCGTTGAAGATCCCAGGTTTGGCTACACCTTC
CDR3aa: CSVEDPRFGYTF

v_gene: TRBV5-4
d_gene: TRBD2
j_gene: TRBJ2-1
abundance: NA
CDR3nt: TGTGCCAGCAGCCGGACTAGCGGGTCGTCCTACAATGAGCAGTTCTTC
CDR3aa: CASSRTSGSSYNEQFF

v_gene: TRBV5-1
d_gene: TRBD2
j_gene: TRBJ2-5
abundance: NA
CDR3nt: TGCGCCAGCAGCTTCGGGACTAGCGGGATGAAGGAAGAGACCCAGTACTTC
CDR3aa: CASSFGTSGMKEETQYF

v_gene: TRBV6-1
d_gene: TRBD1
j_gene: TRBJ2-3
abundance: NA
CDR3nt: TGTGCCAGCAGTCAGGACAGGTTCACAGATACGCAGTATTTT
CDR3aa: CASSQDRFTDTQYF

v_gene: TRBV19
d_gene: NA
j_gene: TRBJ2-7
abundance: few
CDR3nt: TGTGCCAGTAGTCCCGACTTCATTTCGACCTACGAGCAGTACTTC
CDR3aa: CASSPDFISTYEQYF

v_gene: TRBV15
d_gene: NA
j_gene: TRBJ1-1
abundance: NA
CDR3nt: TGTGCCACCAGCAGAGATTTTTCGGGGGTCGGACTGGGGACTGAAGCTTTCTTT
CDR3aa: CATSRDFSGVGLGTEAFF

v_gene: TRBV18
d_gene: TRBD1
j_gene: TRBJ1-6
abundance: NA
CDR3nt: TGTGCCAGCTCACTGGAGACAGGGGCGTCACCCCTCCACTTT
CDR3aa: CASSLETGASPLHF

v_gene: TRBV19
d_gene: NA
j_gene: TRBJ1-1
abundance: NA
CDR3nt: TGTGCCAGTAGTATAGGCGGGGGAGCGGCCGGCCCCGGCGGGGCTTTCTTT
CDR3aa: CASSIGGGAAGPGGAFF

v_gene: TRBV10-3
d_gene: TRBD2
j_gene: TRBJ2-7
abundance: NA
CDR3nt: TGTGCCATCAGTGACGGGCTAGCGGGAACCTACGAGCAGTACTTC
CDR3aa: CAISDGLAGTYEQYF

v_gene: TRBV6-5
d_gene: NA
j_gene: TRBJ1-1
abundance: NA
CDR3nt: TGTGCCAGCAGTTATGGCAAGATGAACACTGAAGCTTTCTTT
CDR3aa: CASSYGKMNTEAFF

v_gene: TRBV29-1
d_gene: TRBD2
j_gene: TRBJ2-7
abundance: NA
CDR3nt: TGCAGCGTTGGAGGACTAGCGGGAGCATACGAGCAGTACTTC
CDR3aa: CSVGGLAGAYEQYF

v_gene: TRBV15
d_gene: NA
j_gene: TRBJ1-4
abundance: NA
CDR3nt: TGTGCCACCAGCAAGTCAGGGTTGGAAAAACTGTTTTTT
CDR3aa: CATSKSGLEKLFF

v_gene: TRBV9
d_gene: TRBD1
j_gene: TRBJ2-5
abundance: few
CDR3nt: TGTGCCAGCAGCGTAGCACAGGGGGGAAAAGAGACCCAGTACTTC
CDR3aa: CASSVAQGGKETQYF

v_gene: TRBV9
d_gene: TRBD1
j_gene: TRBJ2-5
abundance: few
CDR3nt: TGTGCCAGCAGCACCAGGGGGCTCAAGGCTGAGACCCAGTACTTC
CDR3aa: CASSTRGLKAETQYF

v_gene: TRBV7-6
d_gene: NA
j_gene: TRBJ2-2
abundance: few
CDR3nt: TGTGCCAGCAGCTTTGGCGGGAACACCGGGGAGCTGTTTTTT
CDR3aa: CASSFGGNTGELFF

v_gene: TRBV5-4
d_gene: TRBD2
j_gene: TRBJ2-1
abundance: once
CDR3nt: TGTGCCAGCAGCCCGGGGACTAGCGGGAGTAGGATCTCCTACAATGAGCAGTTCTTC
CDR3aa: CASSPGTSGSRISYNEQFF

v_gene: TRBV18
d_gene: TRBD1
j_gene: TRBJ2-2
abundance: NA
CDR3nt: TGTGCCAGCTCACGAGAAGCCGGGACAGGGGCCGGGGAGCTGTTTTTT
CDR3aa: CASSREAGTGAGELFF

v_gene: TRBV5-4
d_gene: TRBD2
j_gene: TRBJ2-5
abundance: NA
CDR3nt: TGTGCCAGCAGCTTGGGAGGACTAGCGGGAGGTGGAGAGACCCAGTACTTC
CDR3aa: CASSLGGLAGGGETQYF

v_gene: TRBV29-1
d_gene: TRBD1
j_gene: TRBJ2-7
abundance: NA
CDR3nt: TGCAGCGCAGATACCGGGACAGGGAAGTACTACGAGCAGTACTTC
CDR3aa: CSADTGTGKYYEQYF

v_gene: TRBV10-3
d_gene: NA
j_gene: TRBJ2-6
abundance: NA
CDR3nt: TGTGCCATCAGTGACCTCGGAGGCTCTGGGGCCAACGTCCTGACTTTC
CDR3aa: CAISDLGGSGANVLTF

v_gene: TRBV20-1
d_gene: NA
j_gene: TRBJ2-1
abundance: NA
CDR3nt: TGCAGTGCTAGACTTTACAATGAGCAGTTCTTC
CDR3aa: CSARLYNEQFF

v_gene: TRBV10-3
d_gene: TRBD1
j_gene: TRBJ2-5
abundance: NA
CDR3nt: TGTGCCATCAGTGATGTGACAGGGGGCACGGAGACCCAGTACTTC
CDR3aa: CAISDVTGGTETQYF

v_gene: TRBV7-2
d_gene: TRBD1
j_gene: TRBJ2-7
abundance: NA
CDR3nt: TGTGCCAGCAGCCCCGGGACAGGGTCGTACGAGCAGTACTTC
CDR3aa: CASSPGTGSYEQYF

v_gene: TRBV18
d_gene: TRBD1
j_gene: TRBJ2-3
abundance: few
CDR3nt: TGTGCCAGCTCACCAGGTCAAGGGGGCGTCGCAGATACGCAGTATTTT
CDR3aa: CASSPGQGGVADTQYF